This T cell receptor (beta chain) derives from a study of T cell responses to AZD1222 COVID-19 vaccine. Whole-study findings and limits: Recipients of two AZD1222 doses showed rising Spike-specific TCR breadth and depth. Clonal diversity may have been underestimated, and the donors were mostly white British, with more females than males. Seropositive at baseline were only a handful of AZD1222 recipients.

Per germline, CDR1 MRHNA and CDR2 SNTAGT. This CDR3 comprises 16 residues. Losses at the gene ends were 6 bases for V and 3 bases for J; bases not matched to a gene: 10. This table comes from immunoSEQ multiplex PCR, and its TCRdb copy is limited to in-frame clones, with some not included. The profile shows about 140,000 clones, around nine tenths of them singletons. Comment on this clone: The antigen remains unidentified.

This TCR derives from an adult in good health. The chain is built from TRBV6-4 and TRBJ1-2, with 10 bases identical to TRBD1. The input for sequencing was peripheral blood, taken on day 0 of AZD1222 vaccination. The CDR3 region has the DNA TGTGCCAGCAGAGTGACAGGGGGCCCGCCCTACTATGGCTACACCTTC. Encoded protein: CASRVTGGPPYYGYTF.